Shown below are 8 T cell receptor beta chains from a single sample sequenced in a study of blood T cell repertoires in COVID-19. TCRdb's copy holds only in-frame clones and misses some; the assay was immunoSEQ multiplex PCR. The table lists 150,000 to 200,000 clones, around nine tenths of them singletons. Sequencing used peripheral blood. The receptors derive from a woman between 65 and 79 years old with COVID-19, enrolled during active disease.

The chain employs TRBV27 and TRBJ1-2; 7 positions match TRBD1. Germline assignment: CDR1 MNHEY and CDR2 SMNVEV (reference sequence). This CDR3 region has 14 residues. The trim removed 6 bases at V and 4 bases at J, leaving 8 bases unmatched. CDR3 in amino acids: CASSEDRELYGYTF. The CDR3 DNA is TGTGCCAGCAGCGAAGACAGGGAGCTCTATGGCTACACCTTC.

The chain employs TRBV2 and TRBJ1-5; 12 bases align to TRBD1. V dropped 9 bases and J dropped 4; count of bases not matched to a gene: 10. CDR1 and CDR2 (germline): SNHLY, FYNNEI. This CDR3 has 16 amino acids. In DNA form, the CDR3 reads TGTGCCAGTTCCGGGACAGGGGGCGTCGGTAATCAGCCCCAGCATTTT. It encodes CASSGTGGVGNQPQHF. Together with reference TRBV2 and TRBJ1-5, the CDR3 gives the full variable domain: EPEVTQTPSHQVTQMGQEVILRCVPISNHLYFYWYRQILGQKVEFLVSFYNNEISEKSEIFDDQFSVERPDGSNFTLKIRSTKLEDSAMYFCASSGTGGVGNQPQHFGDGTRLSIL.

The V and J genes are TRBV6-5 and TRBJ2-3, with D possibly matching TRBD1 (5 bases). Trimming took 7 bases from V and 0 from J, leaving 11 bases between them. CDR1 and CDR2 from the germline V gene are MNHEY and SVGAGI. The CDR3 loop spans 14 amino acids. The CDR3 reads CASKSTGSTDTQYF. For the CDR3, the DNA is TGTGCCAGCAAGAGTACAGGAAGCACAGATACGCAGTATTTT.

V gene TRBV18 combines with J gene TRBJ2-1, with D perhaps TRBD2 (6 bases). V lost 3 bases and J 6 bases, leaving 12 bases between the germline ends. This CDR3 comprises 14 residues. Germline V lookup: CDR1 KGHSH, CDR2 LQKENI. The CDR3 DNA is TGTGCCAGCTCACCTTTCGGGGGTAGCAATGAGCAGTTCTTC. Protein product: CASSPFGGSNEQFF.

This clone was recorded a few times. The chain carries TRBV28 and TRBJ1-4; D remains unclear. Germline V gene sequence: CDR1 MDHEN, CDR2 SYDVKM. The CDR3 contains 16 residues. V was cut by 5 bases and J by 4 bases, with 17 bases left in between. CDR3 amino acids: CASSLPRTDYNEKLFF. The DNA for the CDR3 is TGTGCCAGCAGTCTCCCGAGGACGGACTATAATGAAAAACTGTTTTTT.

Points on this clone: This same CDR3 is encoded by further DNA sequences in the sample. The CDR3 region has the DNA TGTGCCAGCAGTTTATACAGGGGTACTGAAGCTTTCTTT. Translated: CASSLYRGTEAFF. The V call is TRBV12-3 or TRBV12-4, the J call TRBJ1-1; 7 bases line up with TRBD1. V trimming: 2 bases; J trimming: 5 bases; junction bases outside the gene matches: 2. The CDR3 extends over 13 amino acids.

J is TRBJ2-2 and V is TRBV2; TRBD1 matches at 9 bases. CDR1 and CDR2 (germline): SNHLY, FYNNEI. V was clipped by 9 bases and J by 6 bases; unmatched bases: 11. This CDR3 has 15 amino acids. Written as DNA, the CDR3 is TGTGCCAGTTCCCGACAGGGGGTTTTGTCCGGGGAGCTGTTTTTT. Translation gives CASSRQGVLSGELFF.

The chain carries TRBV28 and TRBJ1-1; D is ambiguous. Deletions cut 6 bases from V and 8 bases from J, with 25 bases between. CDR1 MDHEN and CDR2 SYDVKM come from the germline V gene. The CDR3 is 16 residues long. In nucleotides, the CDR3 is TGTGCCAGCAGCCTCCCAAAAACCTTTCGACACTCCGAAGCTTTCTTT. Its translation is CASSLPKTFRHSEAFF.